The clone carrying this TCR beta chain was found many times. The sample is drawn from a study of T-cell reconstitution after alpha-beta-depleted transplantation in children. Germline trimming cut 4 bases from V and 4 bases from J; bases unmatched to any gene: 12. Germline V gene lookup returns CDR1 SEHNR and CDR2 FQNEAQ (reference sequence). The CDR3 length is 16 residues. The authors prepared the TCRbeta library with unique molecular identifiers. TCRdb re-called the PCR reads with MiXCR, one entry per CDR3 protein. This sample carries some 600,000 distinct CDR3 sequences, approximately 17% of them seen once, and the ten largest clones take under 1.2%.

This chain joins TRBV7-9 and TRBJ1-2; 7 nucleotides align to TRBD1. This sequence originates from a human donor who donated a stem cell graft to a child with acute myeloid leukemia. This specimen was PBMCs from the stem cell graft donor, taken from the stem cell graft. This CDR3 reads CASSWEGVQGLYGYTF. The DNA of the CDR3 is TGTGCCAGCAGCTGGGAGGGTGTACAGGGGCTCTATGGCTACACCTTC.